This T cell receptor beta chain derives from a study of long-term antiretroviral therapy in people with HIV. Sequencing relied on immunoSEQ assay v3.0, run at survey level. The method was immunoSEQ multiplex PCR; TCRdb's version includes in-frame clones alone and lacks a portion of them. The data show about 22,000 clones, 88% seen once. The TCR originated in a man aged 55 to 70 with HIV. Material: unsorted PBMCs, obtained 2.3 years after starting antiretroviral therapy.

In DNA, the CDR3 is TGTGCCAGCAAGGACACTGCAACTAATGAAAAACTGTTTTTT. Residues: CASKDTATNEKLFF. The chain uses TRBV7-9 and TRBJ1-4; possibly TRBD1 for D (5 bases). The germline CDR1 and CDR2 sequences are SEHNR and FQNEAQ (reference sequence). With 7 bases removed from V and 0 bases from J, the gap between germline ends came to 9 bases. There are 14 residues in the CDR3.